This TCR beta chain was identified in a study of T cells in localized non-small cell lung cancer. Study conclusions and caveats: Longer survival (overall) was linked to higher T cell density in blood. Adjacent uninvolved lung tissue had the highest T cell clonality, exceeding tumor.

This CDR3 has 14 amino acids. Looked up from germline, CDR1 is SGHKS and CDR2 is YYEKEE (reference sequence). V was pared by 2 bases and J by 10 bases, with 18 bases between. This table comes from immunoSEQ multiplex PCR, and its TCRdb copy is limited to in-frame clones, with some not included. The sample holds some 33,000 clones, roughly 78% seen once. About this clone itself: The antigen is unknown.

This chain links TRBV5-5 with TRBJ1-1; the D is unclear. The sequencing here drew on peripheral blood, taken before any cancer treatment. The source of this sequence is a male donor older than 55 with stage III squamous cell lung carcinoma. The chain's CDR3 is CASSLPGSGERAFF. For the CDR3, the DNA is TGTGCCAGCAGCTTACCAGGATCCGGGGAGCGAGCTTTCTTT.